Listed below are T cell receptor beta chains from one sample, sequenced in a study of cytomegalovirus exposure and HLA in healthy donors. Clones were read by immunoSEQ multiplex PCR, and TCRdb kept only the in-frame ones, dropping some. The table shows approximately 100,000 clones, with about 94% occurring only once. Sequenced sample: PBMCs. These receptors came from a woman under 40 in good health and CMV-seropositive. Each CDR3 is given with its conserved first and last residue. Fields, in order: clone size, J gene, D gene, V gene, CDR3 protein, CDR3 DNA. D genes are given only for firm matches. Only part of the rows carry a size: once, few, many, or a class if the clone is expanded.

clone size: -
J gene: TRBJ1-2
D gene: TRBD1
V gene: TRBV7-8
CDR3 protein: CASSLVDRADNYGYTF
CDR3 DNA: TGTGCCAGCAGCTTAGTGGACAGGGCCGATAACTATGGCTACACCTTC

clone size: -
J gene: TRBJ1-1
D gene: -
V gene: TRBV28
CDR3 protein: CASSLGGKNTEAFF
CDR3 DNA: TGTGCCAGCAGTCTGGGGGGTAAGAACACTGAAGCTTTCTTT

clone size: -
J gene: TRBJ2-4
D gene: -
V gene: TRBV6-5
CDR3 protein: CASSYSREFDIQYF
CDR3 DNA: TGTGCCAGCAGTTATTCCAGGGAATTTGACATTCAGTACTTC

clone size: -
J gene: TRBJ2-1
D gene: -
V gene: TRBV15
CDR3 protein: CATSGRGVDEQFF
CDR3 DNA: TGTGCCACCAGTGGCAGGGGAGTCGATGAGCAGTTCTTC

clone size: -
J gene: TRBJ2-1
D gene: -
V gene: TRBV18
CDR3 protein: CASSLEIAGYNEQFF
CDR3 DNA: TGTGCCAGCTCACTGGAAATCGCAGGGTACAATGAGCAGTTCTTC

clone size: -
J gene: TRBJ2-7
D gene: TRBD1
V gene: TRBV6-5
CDR3 protein: CASRPWDRGYEQYF
CDR3 DNA: TGTGCCAGCAGACCCTGGGACAGGGGCTACGAGCAGTACTTC

clone size: -
J gene: TRBJ1-2
D gene: TRBD1
V gene: TRBV28
CDR3 protein: CASSFVGTGGGYGYTF
CDR3 DNA: TGTGCCAGCAGTTTTGTCGGAACAGGGGGAGGCTATGGCTACACCTTC

clone size: -
J gene: TRBJ2-3
D gene: TRBD2
V gene: TRBV7-2
CDR3 protein: CASSLAASGLSTDTQYF
CDR3 DNA: TGTGCCAGCAGCTTAGCGGCTAGCGGGCTAAGCACAGATACGCAGTATTTT

clone size: -
J gene: TRBJ2-7
D gene: -
V gene: TRBV7-8
CDR3 protein: CASSLYSGEQYF
CDR3 DNA: TGTGCCAGCAGCCTCTACTCGGGCGAGCAGTACTTC

clone size: few
J gene: TRBJ1-2
D gene: TRBD1
V gene: TRBV6-5
CDR3 protein: CASSSRTGQAYGYTF
CDR3 DNA: TGTGCCAGCAGTTCGCGGACAGGACAGGCCTATGGCTACACCTTC

clone size: once
J gene: TRBJ2-5
D gene: -
V gene: TRBV2
CDR3 protein: CASREIGETQYF
CDR3 DNA: TGTGCCAGCAGAGAAATCGGAGAGACCCAGTACTTC

clone size: -
J gene: TRBJ1-2
D gene: -
V gene: TRBV7-6
CDR3 protein: CASSLGRGTRMSGYTF
CDR3 DNA: TGTGCCAGCAGCCTCGGGAGGGGGACAAGGATGAGTGGCTACACCTTC

clone size: -
J gene: TRBJ2-7
D gene: TRBD2
V gene: TRBV30
CDR3 protein: CAWRLAGGYEQYF
CDR3 DNA: TGTGCCTGGAGACTAGCGGGAGGATACGAGCAGTACTTC

clone size: -
J gene: TRBJ1-2
D gene: TRBD1
V gene: TRBV5-1
CDR3 protein: CASSLDRGRFDGYTF
CDR3 DNA: TGCGCCAGCAGCTTGGACAGGGGGCGCTTTGATGGCTACACCTTC

clone size: -
J gene: TRBJ1-1
D gene: -
V gene: TRBV28
CDR3 protein: CASSLATGNTEAFF
CDR3 DNA: TGTGCCAGCAGTTTAGCAACCGGGAACACTGAAGCTTTCTTT

clone size: once
J gene: TRBJ2-2
D gene: -
V gene: TRBV7-9
CDR3 protein: CASSFFGTRKTGELFF
CDR3 DNA: TGTGCCAGCAGCTTCTTCGGGACACGCAAGACCGGGGAGCTGTTTTTT

clone size: -
J gene: TRBJ2-1
D gene: TRBD2
V gene: TRBV10-3
CDR3 protein: CAISLTSGRARVNEQFF
CDR3 DNA: TGTGCCATCAGCTTAACTAGCGGGAGGGCCCGAGTCAATGAGCAGTTCTTC